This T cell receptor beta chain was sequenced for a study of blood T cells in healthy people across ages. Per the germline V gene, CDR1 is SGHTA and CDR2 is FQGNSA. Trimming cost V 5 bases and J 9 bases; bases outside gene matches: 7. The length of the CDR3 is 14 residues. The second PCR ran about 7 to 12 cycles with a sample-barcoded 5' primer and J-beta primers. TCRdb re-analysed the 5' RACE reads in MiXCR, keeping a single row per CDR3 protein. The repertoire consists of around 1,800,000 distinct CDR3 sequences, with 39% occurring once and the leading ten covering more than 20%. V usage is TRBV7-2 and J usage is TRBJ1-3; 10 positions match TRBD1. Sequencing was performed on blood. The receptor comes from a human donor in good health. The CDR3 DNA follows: TGTGCCAGCAGCCAAGACAGGGGGCGAGGCACCATATATTTT. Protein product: CASSQDRGRGTIYF.